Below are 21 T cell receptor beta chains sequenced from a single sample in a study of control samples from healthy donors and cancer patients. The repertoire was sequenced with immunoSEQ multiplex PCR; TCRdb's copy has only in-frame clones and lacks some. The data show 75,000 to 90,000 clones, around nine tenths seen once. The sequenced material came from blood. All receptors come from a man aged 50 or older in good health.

The CDR3 sequence is CAWSDRANQPQHF. CDR3 in DNA: TGTGCCTGGTCAGACAGGGCTAATCAGCCCCAGCATTTT. This sequence joins TRBV30 and TRBJ1-5; TRBD1 matches at 7 bases. J gave up 4 bases and V 5 bases, and 5 bases lay outside the gene matches. CDR1 and CDR2 (germline): GTSNPN, SVGIG (reference sequence). This CDR3 has 13 residues.

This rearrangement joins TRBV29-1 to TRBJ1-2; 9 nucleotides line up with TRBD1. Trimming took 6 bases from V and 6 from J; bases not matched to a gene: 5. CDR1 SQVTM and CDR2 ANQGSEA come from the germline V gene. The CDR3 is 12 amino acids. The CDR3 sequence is CSVGTGYDGYTF. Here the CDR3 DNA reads TGCAGCGTCGGGACAGGGTATGATGGCTACACCTTC.

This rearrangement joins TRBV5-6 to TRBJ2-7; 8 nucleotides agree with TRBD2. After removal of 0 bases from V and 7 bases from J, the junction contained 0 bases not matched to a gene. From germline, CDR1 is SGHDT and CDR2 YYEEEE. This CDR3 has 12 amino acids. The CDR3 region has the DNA TGTGCCAGCAGCTTGGCTAGCGGGGAGCAGTACTTC. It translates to CASSLASGEQYF.

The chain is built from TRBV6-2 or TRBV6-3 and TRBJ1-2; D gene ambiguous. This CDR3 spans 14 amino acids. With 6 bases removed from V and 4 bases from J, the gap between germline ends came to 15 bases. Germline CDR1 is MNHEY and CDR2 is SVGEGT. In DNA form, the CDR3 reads TGTGCCAGCAGCCCATACGCTTGGTCCTATGGCTACACCTTC. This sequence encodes CASSPYAWSYGYTF.

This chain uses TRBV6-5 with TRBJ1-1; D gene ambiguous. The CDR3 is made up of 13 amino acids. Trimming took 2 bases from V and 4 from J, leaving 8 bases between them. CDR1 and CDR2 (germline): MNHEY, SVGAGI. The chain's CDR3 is CASSYRSPTEAFF. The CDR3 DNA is TGTGCCAGCAGTTACCGGTCACCCACTGAAGCTTTCTTT.

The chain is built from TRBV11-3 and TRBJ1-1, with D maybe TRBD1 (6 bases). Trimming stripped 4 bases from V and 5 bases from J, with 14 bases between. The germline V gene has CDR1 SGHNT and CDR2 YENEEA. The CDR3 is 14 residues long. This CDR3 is CASSWRGANTEAFF. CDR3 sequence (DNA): TGTGCCAGCAGCTGGCGGGGGGCGAATACTGAAGCTTTCTTT.

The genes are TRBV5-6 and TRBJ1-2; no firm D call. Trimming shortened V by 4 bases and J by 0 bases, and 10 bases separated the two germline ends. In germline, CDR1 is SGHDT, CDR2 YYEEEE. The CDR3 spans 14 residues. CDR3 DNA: TGTGCCAGCAGCCTCGCGGGAGCTAACTATGGCTACACCTTC. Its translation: CASSLAGANYGYTF.

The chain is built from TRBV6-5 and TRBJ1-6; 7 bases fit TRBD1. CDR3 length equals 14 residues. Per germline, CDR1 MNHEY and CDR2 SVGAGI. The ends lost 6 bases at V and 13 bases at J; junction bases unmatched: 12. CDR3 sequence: CASSRGTVEVPLHF. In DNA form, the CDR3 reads TGTGCCAGCAGCCGAGGGACAGTTGAGGTCCCCCTCCACTTT.

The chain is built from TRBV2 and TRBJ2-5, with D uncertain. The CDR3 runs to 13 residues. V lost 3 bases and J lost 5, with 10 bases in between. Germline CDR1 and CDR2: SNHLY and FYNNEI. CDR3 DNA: TGTGCCAGCAGTGAGTTGTGGACGGAGACCCAGTACTTC. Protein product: CASSELWTETQYF.

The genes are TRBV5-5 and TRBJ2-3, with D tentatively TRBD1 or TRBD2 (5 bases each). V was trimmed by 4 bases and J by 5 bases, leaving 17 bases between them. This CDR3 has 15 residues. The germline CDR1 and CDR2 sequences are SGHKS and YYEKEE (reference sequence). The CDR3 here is CASSTRGTALDTQYF. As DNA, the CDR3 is TGTGCCAGCAGCACCCGAGGGACGGCATTAGATACGCAGTATTTT. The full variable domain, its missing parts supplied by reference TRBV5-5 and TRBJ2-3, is DAGVTQSPTHLIKTRGQQVTLRCSPISGHKSVSWYQQVLGQGPQFIFQYYEKEERGRGNFPDRFSARQFPNYSSELNVNALLLGDSALYLCASSTRGTALDTQYFGPGTRLTVL.

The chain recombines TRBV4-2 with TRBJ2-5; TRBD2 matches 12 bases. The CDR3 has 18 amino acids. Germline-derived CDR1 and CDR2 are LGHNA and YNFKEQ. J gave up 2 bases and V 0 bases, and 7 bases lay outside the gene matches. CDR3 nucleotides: TGTGCCAGCAGCCAAGATCTAGCGGGGGGGCGAAGACAAGAGACCCAGTACTTC. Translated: CASSQDLAGGRRQETQYF.

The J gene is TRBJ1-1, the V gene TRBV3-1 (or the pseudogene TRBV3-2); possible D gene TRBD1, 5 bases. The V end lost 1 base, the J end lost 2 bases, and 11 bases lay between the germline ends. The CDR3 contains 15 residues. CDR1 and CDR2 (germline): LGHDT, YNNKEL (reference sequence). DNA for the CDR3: TGTGCCAGCAGCCAAGGACAGCACAGTAACACTGAAGCTTTCTTT. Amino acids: CASSQGQHSNTEAFF.

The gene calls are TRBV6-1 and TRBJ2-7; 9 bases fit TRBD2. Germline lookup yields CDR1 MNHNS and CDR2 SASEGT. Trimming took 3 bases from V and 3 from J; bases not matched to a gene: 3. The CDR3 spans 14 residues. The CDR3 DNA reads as TGTGCCAGCAGTGAGAGCGGGGGGATCTACGAGCAGTACTTC. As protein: CASSESGGIYEQYF.

CDR3 sequence reads: CASSQDGGQGIYEQYF. CDR3 bases: TGCGCCAGCAGCCAAGATGGGGGACAGGGAATCTACGAGCAGTACTTC. This sequence joins TRBV4-3 and TRBJ2-7; 9 nucleotides match TRBD1. CDR3 length: 16 amino acids. V lost 0 bases to trimming and J lost 3 bases; unmatched junction nucleotides: 6. Germline values: CDR1 LGHNA, CDR2 YSLEER.

The CDR3 DNA follows: TGTGCCAGCAGCGCCGTCCCGGGACAGGGGGCCCATGAGCAGTTCTTC. The encoded protein is CASSAVPGQGAHEQFF. This sequence joins TRBV9 and TRBJ2-1; 12 nucleotides agree with TRBD1. Germline values: CDR1 SGDLS, CDR2 YYNGEE. The junction had 9 bases not matched to a gene; V was cut back by 3 bases and J by 8 bases. The CDR3 is 16 amino acids.

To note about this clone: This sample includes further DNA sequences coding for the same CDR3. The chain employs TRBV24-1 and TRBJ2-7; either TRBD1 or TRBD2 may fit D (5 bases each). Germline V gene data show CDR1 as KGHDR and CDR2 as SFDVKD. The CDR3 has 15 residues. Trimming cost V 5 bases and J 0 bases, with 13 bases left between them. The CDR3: CATSAPGRSSYEQYF. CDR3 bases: TGTGCCACCAGTGCTCCGGGGCGAAGCTCCTACGAGCAGTACTTC.

The CDR3 protein is CASSLGFSEYTEAFF. DNA for the CDR3: TGTGCCAGCAGCTTGGGGTTTTCGGAGTACACTGAAGCTTTCTTT. The chain links TRBV5-8 to TRBJ1-1; the D is unclear. CDR3 size: 15 residues. CDR1 is SGHTS and CDR2 is YDEGEE in the germline V gene. Trimming pared 0 bases from V and 3 bases from J, leaving 12 bases between.

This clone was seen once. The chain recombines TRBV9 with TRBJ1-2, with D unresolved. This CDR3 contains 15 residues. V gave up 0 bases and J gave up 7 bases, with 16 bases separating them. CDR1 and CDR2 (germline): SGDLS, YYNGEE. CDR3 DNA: TGTGCCAGCAGCGTAGCTCTTACCGAATATCTTGGCTACACCTTC. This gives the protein CASSVALTEYLGYTF.

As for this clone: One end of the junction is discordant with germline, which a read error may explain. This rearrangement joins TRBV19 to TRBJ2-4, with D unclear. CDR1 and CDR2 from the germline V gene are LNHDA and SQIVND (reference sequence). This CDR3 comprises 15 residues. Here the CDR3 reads CASSIVSQARNVQYF. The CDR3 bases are TGTGCCAGTAGTATAGTAAGCCAGGCAAGAAACGTTCAGTACTTC.

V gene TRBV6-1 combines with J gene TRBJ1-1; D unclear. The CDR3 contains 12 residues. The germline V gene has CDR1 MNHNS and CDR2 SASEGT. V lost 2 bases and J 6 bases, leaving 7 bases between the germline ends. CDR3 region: CASSELQPEAFF. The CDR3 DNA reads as TGTGCCAGCAGTGAATTACAACCTGAAGCTTTCTTT.

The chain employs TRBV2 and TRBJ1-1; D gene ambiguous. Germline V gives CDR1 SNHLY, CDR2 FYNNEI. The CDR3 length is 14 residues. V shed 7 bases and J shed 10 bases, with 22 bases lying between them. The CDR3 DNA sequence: TGTGCCAGCACACCGTGGGAAGGAACCAGTGGAGCTTTCTTT. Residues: CASTPWEGTSGAFF.